This T cell receptor beta chain derives from a study of blood T cell repertoires in COVID-19. Across the study: PBMCs, B-cell-depleted T cells, or T cells were the source of the cDNA or gDNA that made up the material.

Per the original data handling: Reference gene primer amplification gave estimated nucleated cell counts. The table came from immunoSEQ multiplex PCR; TCRdb's copy has only in-frame clones and leaves some out. V, J and clone size derive from that table, while D and trimming were established from the DNA sequence. The sample yields more than 70,000 clones, around nine tenths seen once. This CDR3 is built from 17 residues. The chain has TRBV21-1 and TRBJ2-5; TRBD2 reflects the table's D call only, with no check against the DNA. TRBV21-1 is annotated as a pseudogene. The clonotype comes from a man in his forties or fifties with active COVID-19. Sample: peripheral blood. CDR3 region: CASSKGSSRVAGETQYF. DNA of the CDR3: TGTGCCAGCAGCAAAGGATCCTCTAGGGTAGCGGGTGAGACCCAGTACTTC.